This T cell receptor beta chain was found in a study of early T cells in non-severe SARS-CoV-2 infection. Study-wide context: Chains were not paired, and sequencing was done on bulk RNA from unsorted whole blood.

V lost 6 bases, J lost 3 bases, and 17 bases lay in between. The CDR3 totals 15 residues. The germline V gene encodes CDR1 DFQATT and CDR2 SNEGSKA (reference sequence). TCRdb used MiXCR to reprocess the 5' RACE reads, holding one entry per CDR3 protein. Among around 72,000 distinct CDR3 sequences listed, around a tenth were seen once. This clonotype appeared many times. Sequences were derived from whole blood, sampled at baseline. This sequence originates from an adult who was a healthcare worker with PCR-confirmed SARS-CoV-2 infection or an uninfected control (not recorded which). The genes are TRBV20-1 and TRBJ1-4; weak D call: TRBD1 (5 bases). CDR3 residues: CSAPRGNQANEKLFF. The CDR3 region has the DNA TGCAGTGCGCCGCGGGGGAATCAAGCTAATGAAAAACTGTTTTTT.